The 6 T cell receptor beta chains below were found in one sample sequenced in a study of T cell responses to AZD1222 COVID-19 vaccine. TCRdb keeps only in-frame clones here, not all; method: immunoSEQ multiplex PCR. This table holds approximately 130,000 clones, 88% found once. The sample here was peripheral blood, taken 28 days after the second AZD1222 dose. The receptors were sampled from an adult who received the AZD1222 COVID-19 vaccine.

V and J are TRBV19 and TRBJ2-7; D may correspond to TRBD1 or TRBD2 (5 bases each). The germline V gene encodes CDR1 LNHDA and CDR2 SQIVND (reference sequence). V gave up 6 bases and J gave up 4 bases, with 13 bases separating them. There are 13 residues in the CDR3. In DNA form, the CDR3 reads TGTGCCAGTAGGGATGGGGGTAGTTACGAGCAGTACTTC. Protein: CASRDGGSYEQYF. The variable domain in full, completed from reference TRBV19 and TRBJ2-7, reads DGGITQSPKYLFRKEGQNVTLSCEQNLNHDAMYWYRQDPGQGLRLIYYSQIVNDFQKGDIAEGYSVSREKKESFPLTVTSAQKNPTAFYLCASRDGGSYEQYFGPGTRLTVT.

This clone was seen a handful of times. This chain joins TRBV28 and TRBJ2-7, with a possible D match to TRBD1 (6 bases). This CDR3 is 15 amino acids long. Germline V gene data show CDR1 as MDHEN and CDR2 as SYDVKM. Trimming took off 6 bases at V and 6 bases at J, with 21 bases between the two ends. CDR3 sequence: CASRTPGTPFSEQYF. The CDR3, as DNA: TGTGCCAGCAGAACCCCCGGGACACCTTTCTCCGAGCAGTACTTC.

This chain links TRBV7-8 with TRBJ1-1; unclear D gene. CDR3 size: 14 residues. Germline values: CDR1 SGHVS, CDR2 FQNEAQ. Trimming stripped 1 base from V and 2 bases from J, with 8 bases between. Written as DNA, the CDR3 is TGTGCCAGCAGCTTAGAGTCGAGAAACACTGAAGCTTTCTTT. This translates into CASSLESRNTEAFF.

V usage is TRBV12-3 or TRBV12-4 and J usage is TRBJ1-1; D ambiguous. Trimming stripped 10 bases from V and 6 bases from J, with 12 bases between. The CDR3 has 11 residues. This CDR3 is CATQRDAEAFF. CDR3 nucleotide sequence: TGTGCCACCCAAAGAGACGCTGAAGCTTTCTTT.

The chain uses TRBV11-3 and TRBJ1-5; the match to TRBD1 covers 9 bases. The CDR3 has 17 residues. With V trimmed by 1 base and J by 4 bases, 8 bases remained unmatched. Germline CDR1 reads SGHNT; CDR2 reads YENEEA. Here the CDR3 DNA reads TGTGCCAGCAGCTTAGGTCGTGGGACAGGGTGGAATCAGCCCCAGCATTTT. It encodes CASSLGRGTGWNQPQHF.

The chain combines TRBV5-1 with TRBJ1-1; maybe TRBD1 (5 bases). V shed 3 bases and J shed 5 bases, with 11 bases lying between them. Germline V gene lookup returns CDR1 SGHRS and CDR2 YFSETQ. This CDR3 is 13 amino acids long. In nucleotides, the CDR3 is TGCGCCAGCAGCTCATCGGGGGAGACTGAAGCTTTCTTT. Protein: CASSSSGETEAFF.